This paragraph covers one T cell receptor (beta chain) sequence. The source of the sample is a study of blood T cell repertoires in COVID-19. Study background: COVID-19 samples, acute and convalescent, were from the United States, Italy and Spain. In each case, the material was cDNA or gDNA derived from T cells, B-cell-depleted T cells, or PBMCs.

Germline V gene sequence: CDR1 MNHEY, CDR2 SVGAGI. Trimming at V came to 5 bases and at J to 2 bases, leaving 4 bases not matched to a gene. The CDR3 is 14 amino acids. Per the study methods: Estimated nucleated cell counts came from reference gene primer amplification. This table comes from immunoSEQ multiplex PCR, and its TCRdb copy is limited to in-frame clones, with some not included. Clone size and V and J calls were adopted from that table, with D and trimming inferred from the DNA. The sample consists of fewer than 250,000 clones, about nine tenths of them appearing once. The sequenced sample consisted of peripheral blood. The gene calls are TRBV6-5 and TRBJ2-3; 7 bases fit TRBD2. The TCR originated in a woman in her sixties or seventies with acute or convalescent COVID-19. This CDR3 reads CASSRGGTTDTQYF. In DNA, the CDR3 is TGTGCCAGCAGTAGGGGAGGGACCACAGATACGCAGTATTTT.